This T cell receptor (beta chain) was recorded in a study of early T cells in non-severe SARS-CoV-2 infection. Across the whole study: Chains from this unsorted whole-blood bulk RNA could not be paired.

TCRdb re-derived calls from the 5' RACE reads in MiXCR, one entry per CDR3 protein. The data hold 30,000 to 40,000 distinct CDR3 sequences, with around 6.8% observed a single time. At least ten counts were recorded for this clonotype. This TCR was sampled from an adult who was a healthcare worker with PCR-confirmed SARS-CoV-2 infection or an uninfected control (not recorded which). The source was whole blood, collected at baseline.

CDR3 protein: CASSLTIETNQPQHF. As DNA, the CDR3 is TGTGCCAGCAGTTTAACAATCGAGACCAATCAGCCCCAGCATTTT. The chain has TRBV27 and TRBJ1-5; D call uncertain. CDR1 is MNHEY, CDR2 SMNVEV, per germline (reference sequence). Trimming stripped 2 bases from V and 3 bases from J, with 11 bases between. The CDR3 runs to 15 residues.